The 5 T cell receptor beta chains presented below share a single source sample, sequenced in a study of T cells in Graves' hyperthyroidism and ophthalmopathy. Amplification yielded TCR beta CDR3 regions, with RNA transcripts as the source. An initial round of RT-PCR targeting the TCR CDR3 relied on the HTBI primer set. TCRdb reprocessed the multiplex PCR reads with MiXCR, giving one entry per CDR3 protein. The sample records roughly 420,000 distinct CDR3 sequences, more than 15% being singletons. Sequenced input: blood. The source is a woman younger than 30 with Graves' hyperthyroidism.

This clonotype was counted many times. CDR3: CASHGGLGEQFF. The DNA for the CDR3 is TGTGCCTCCCATGGGGGGCTGGGTGAGCAGTTCTTC. J is TRBJ2-1 and V is TRBV11-2; tentatively, D is TRBD1 or TRBD2 (6 bases each). Germline V gene sequence: CDR1 SGHAT, CDR2 FQNNGV. The CDR3 has 12 residues. The V end lost 11 bases, the J end lost 9 bases, and 17 bases lay between the germline ends.

There are many counts of this clonotype. The chain joins TRBV20-1 to TRBJ2-7; D might be TRBD2 (5 bases). Germline values: CDR1 DFQATT, CDR2 SNEGSKA (reference sequence). V gave up 8 bases and J gave up 5 bases, with 10 bases separating them. CDR3 length: 10 residues. In nucleotides, the CDR3 is TGCAGTCCCGGGGTCCACGAGCAGTACTTC. It translates to CSPGVHEQYF.

As concerns this clonotype: A read error may explain this, as a much larger clone is one base away. This chain connects TRBV7-9 to TRBJ2-7; D is uncertain. The CDR3 length is 15 residues. Germline CDR1 is SEHNR and CDR2 is FQNEAQ (reference sequence). V dropped 8 bases and J dropped 2 bases, with 19 bases sitting between them. CDR3 residues: CASGSSQVSAYEQYF. DNA of the CDR3: TGTGCCAGCGGCTCCAGTCAAGTCTCAGCCTACGAGCAGTACTTC. Looking up the rest from reference TRBV7-9 and TRBJ2-7 gives the full variable domain: DTGVSQNPRHKITKRGQNVTFRCDPISEHNRLYWYRQTLGQGPEFLTYFQNEAQLEKSRLLSDRFSAERPKGSFSTLEIQRTEQGDSAMYLCASGSSQVSAYEQYFGPGTRLTVT.

The chain joins TRBV4-3 to TRBJ2-2; 8 bases match TRBD1. CDR1 and CDR2 (germline): LGHNA, YSLEER. CDR3 length equals 18 residues. With 2 bases clipped from V and 5 bases from J, the junction kept 13 bases outside the gene matches. CDR3 DNA: TGCGCCAGCAGCCAACGCGGGACAGGAGAAAGGAGAACCGGGGAGCTGTTTTTT. As protein: CASSQRGTGERRTGELFF.

As for this clonotype: A much larger clone differs from this one at a single base, so this may be a read error. The missing conserved phenylalanine or tryptophan at the end of this CDR3 makes a read error likely. CDR3 coding DNA: TGCAGTGCTAGAATAGTCAGGGCAGTCATGAACACTGAAGCTTTCCTT. Encoded protein: CSARIVRAVMNTEAFL. The V and J genes are TRBV20-1 and TRBJ1-1, with D perhaps TRBD1 (5 bases). Per germline, CDR1 DFQATT and CDR2 SNEGSKA (reference sequence). The CDR3 length is 16 residues. Trimming took off 2 bases at V and 0 bases at J, with 16 bases between the two ends.